The 2 T cell receptor beta chains below were found in one sample sequenced in a study of T cell repertoires in cytomegalovirus infection. TCRdb independently ran MiXCR on the reads; one entry per CDR3 protein. The table records hundreds of thousands of distinct CDR3 sequences, around a third of them present only once. Antigens for these TCRs are unknown. The source material was cultured PBMCs, sampled from culture after CMV antigen stimulation. The receptors shown here come from a human donor in good health (CMV status not recorded). Some clones in this sample may be carry-over from other donors' samples.

This clonotype appeared a few times. The J gene is TRBJ2-2, the V gene TRBV7-9; unclear D gene. Trimming removed 2 bases at V and 4 bases at J, with 14 bases between. The CDR3 has 16 residues. In germline, CDR1 is SEHNR, CDR2 FQNEAQ (reference sequence). As DNA, the CDR3 is TGTGCCAGCAGCTTATCATTAAGGAGTTTCACCGGGGAGCTGTTTTTT. Residues: CASSLSLRSFTGELFF. The full variable domain, in which reference TRBV7-9 and TRBJ2-2 provide the parts outside the CDR3, is DTGVSQNPRHKITKRGQNVTFRCDPISEHNRLYWYRQTLGQGPEFLTYFQNEAQLEKSRLLSDRFSAERPKGSFSTLEIQRTEQGDSAMYLCASSLSLRSFTGELFFGEGSRLTVL.

The chain has TRBV11-3 and TRBJ2-1, with D uncertain. This CDR3 comprises 13 residues. With 3 bases removed from V and 8 bases from J, the gap between germline ends came to 11 bases. Germline V CDR1 and CDR2: SGHNT, YENEEA. The CDR3, as DNA: TGTGCCAGCAGCTTGGGCGCGGTGTATGAGCAGTTCTTC. It codes for CASSLGAVYEQFF.